The sequence of this T cell receptor (beta chain) was determined in a study of CXCR3-negative and CXCR3-positive naive CD8 T cells (dated by TCRdb to between 2018 and 2021). A note on the overall study: In total, some 140 million TRB reads were obtained, or roughly 1.5 +/- 0.3 million reads per library. Diversity and physicochemical repertoire analyses were performed on 11 donors pooled from two independent experiments. The TRBV-TRBJ cluster analysis covered naive subsets from roughly 5 donors and memory cells from 3 donors.

Each CD8+ T cell subset was flow-sorted in triplicate, with fewer than 350,000 cells per subset placed directly into RLT lysis buffer. Naive CD8+ T cells were defined stringently as CD45RO-CCR7+CD27+CD95- to exclude memory contaminants. Standard density gradient centrifugation was used to isolate peripheral blood mononuclear cells from buffy coats. A FACSAria III was used to flow-sort naive CXCR3-negative and CXCR3-positive CD8+ T cells. Total RNA was extracted from sorted cells with an RNeasy Mini Kit. Sequencing took place on a NextSeq 550. The Human TCR Profiling Kit (MiLaboratory) was used to make UMI-labeled 5' RACE TRB cDNA libraries. cDNA synthesis used the entire amount of extracted RNA, and PCR amplification then used the entire amount of cDNA produced. Libraries were prepared in parallel with an identical number of PCR cycles. On the study's bioinformatics: About 53,000 +/- 9,400 unique UMI-labeled TRB cDNA molecules per library were extracted with MIGEC and MiXCR, with at least two reads per UMI required. On average, each library contained 40,000 +/- 10,000 functional in-frame TRB CDR3 nucleotide clonotypes without stop codons. After each sample was downsampled to 5000 UMI-labeled TRB molecules, VDJtools was used to calculate diversity metrics such as normalized Shannon-Wiener and Chao1. VDJtools computed clonotype-size-weighted physicochemical properties of the central five CDR3 residues: interaction energy, strength, volume and Kidera factor 4. TCRdb reprocessed the reads into one record per CDR3 protein sequence, lacking DNA. These V and J calls rely on TCRdb rather than the paper's analysis. This sample's clone table shows 85,000 to 90,000 distinct CDR3 sequences. The ten largest clones capture 0.7% to 1% of the sample.

Overall results and qualifications from the work: Freshly isolated PBMCs were used for most assays because CXCR3 expression partially decreased after cryopreservation. Naive CXCR3-negative and CXCR3-positive cells from the same donor showed similar TRBV-TRBJ usage, whereas memory cells showed distinct patterns. TRB CDR3s from CXCR3-positive naive cells showed higher hydrophobicity (lower Kidera factor 4), lower energy, and higher strength and volume indices than CXCR3-negative naive cells. Both naive subsets had comparably high repertoire diversity, while memory CD8+ T cells had much lower repertoire diversity. Because surface CD5, which is linked to self-reactivity in mice, was comparable between the naive subsets, TCR interaction strength was also inferred from the physicochemical properties of TRB CDR3s.

As concerns this clonotype: Its recognized antigen is unknown.

The CDR3 measures 12 amino acids from cysteine to phenylalanine. DNA is not on record. The clonotype originates from a human donor in good health. Some clones in this sample may be carry-over from other donors' samples. The sample taken for sequencing was naive CXCR3+ CD8+ T cells from blood. Reading the label with the study, this specimen's cell subset or site is: CD45RO-CCR7+CD27+CD95- naive CD8+ T cells expressing CXCR3 (TNR3+). Rearrangement joined TRBV12-3 or TRBV12-4 to TRBJ1-2. Here the CDR3 is given as CASSPDNYGYTF.